This T cell receptor (beta chain) was documented in a study of shared clonotypes between healthy human individuals. The donor population consisted of healthy HIV-negative adults with no recent acute infections or vaccinations. The CDR3 length is 15 residues. Germline V lookup: CDR1 MGHDK, CDR2 SYGVNS. V lost 4 bases and J lost 7; bases outside the gene matches: 9. Once extracted for a subset, genomic DNA was divided evenly among several immunoSEQ plates. Per the study methods: Sequence data from immunoSEQ were junction-only and lacked quality scores; consequently, filtering differed. Profiled with immunoSEQ multiplex PCR; TCRdb holds only in-frame clones, not every one. V and J calls and clone size follow that table, whereas D and trimming were derived from the DNA. The data hold 1.6 million or so clones, with approximately 98.5% observed a single time.

V is TRBV25-1 and J is TRBJ1-1; 10 nucleotides align to TRBD1. Sequencing was performed on naive CD4+ T cells sorted from blood. Subset specified: CD45RA+ positively selected. The sequence came from a man aged 25 to 40 in good health. CDR3 sequence (DNA): TGTGCCAGCAGTGGATGGGGACAGGGGTCGGTTGAAGCTTTCTTT. Protein product: CASSGWGQGSVEAFF.